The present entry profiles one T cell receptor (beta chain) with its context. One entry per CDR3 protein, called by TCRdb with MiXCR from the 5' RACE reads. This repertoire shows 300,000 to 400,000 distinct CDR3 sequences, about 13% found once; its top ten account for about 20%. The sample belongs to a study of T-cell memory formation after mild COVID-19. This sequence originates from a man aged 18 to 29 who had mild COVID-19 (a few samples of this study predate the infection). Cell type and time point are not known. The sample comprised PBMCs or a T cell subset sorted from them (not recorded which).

CDR3: CASSRTTGSEAFF. CDR3 nucleotides: TGTGCCAGCAGCCGTACGACCGGGAGTGAAGCTTTCTTT. The V gene is TRBV5-5, the J gene TRBJ1-1; D call uncertain. The CDR3 runs 13 residues. Germline V CDR1 and CDR2: SGHKS, YYEKEE (reference sequence). V dropped 4 bases and J dropped 7 bases, with 14 bases sitting between them.